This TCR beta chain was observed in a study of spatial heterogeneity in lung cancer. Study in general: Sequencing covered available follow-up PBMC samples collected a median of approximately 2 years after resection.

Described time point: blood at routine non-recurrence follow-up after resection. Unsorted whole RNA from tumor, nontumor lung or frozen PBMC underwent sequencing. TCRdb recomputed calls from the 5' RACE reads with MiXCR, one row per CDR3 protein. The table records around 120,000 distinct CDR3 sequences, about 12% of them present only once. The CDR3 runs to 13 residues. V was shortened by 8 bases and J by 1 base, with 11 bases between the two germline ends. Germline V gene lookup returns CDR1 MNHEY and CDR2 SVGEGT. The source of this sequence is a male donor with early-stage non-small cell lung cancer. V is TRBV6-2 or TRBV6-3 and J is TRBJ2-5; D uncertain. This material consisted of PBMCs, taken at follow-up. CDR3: CASCELSQETQYF. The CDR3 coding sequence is TGTGCCAGCTGCGAACTATCCCAAGAGACCCAGTACTTC.